This record concerns one T cell receptor beta chain sequence. This sample is part of a study of control samples from healthy donors and cancer patients. This table comes from immunoSEQ multiplex PCR, and its TCRdb copy is limited to in-frame clones, with some not included. The sample includes 150,000 or so clones, approximately 90% of them seen just once. The germline CDR1 and CDR2 sequences are LNHDA and SQIVND (reference sequence). This CDR3 is 15 amino acids long. Trimming stripped 4 bases from V and 2 bases from J, with 12 bases between. The sample was blood. The chain uses TRBV19 and TRBJ1-5; D is uncertain. This receptor was identified in a man aged 30-40 years in good health. The CDR3 DNA sequence: TGTGCCAGTAGTACGAGTTTTTGGGGCAATCAGCCCCAGCATTTT. Translation: CASSTSFWGNQPQHF.